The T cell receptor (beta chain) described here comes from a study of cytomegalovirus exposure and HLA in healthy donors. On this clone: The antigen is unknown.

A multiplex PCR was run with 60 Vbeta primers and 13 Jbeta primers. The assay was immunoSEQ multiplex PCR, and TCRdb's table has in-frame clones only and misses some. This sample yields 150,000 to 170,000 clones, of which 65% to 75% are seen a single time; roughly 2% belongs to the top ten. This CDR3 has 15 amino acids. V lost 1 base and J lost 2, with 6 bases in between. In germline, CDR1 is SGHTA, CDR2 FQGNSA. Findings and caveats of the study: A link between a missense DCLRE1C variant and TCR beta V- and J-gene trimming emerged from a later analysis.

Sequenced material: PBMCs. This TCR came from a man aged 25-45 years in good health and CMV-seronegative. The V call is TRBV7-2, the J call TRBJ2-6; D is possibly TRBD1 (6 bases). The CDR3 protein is CASSLGQAGANVLTF. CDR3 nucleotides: TGTGCCAGCAGCTTAGGACAGGCTGGGGCCAACGTCCTGACTTTC.